Measured by frequency, the clone carrying this TCR beta chain is medium-sized. Its antigen is unidentified. This record comes from a study of CD8 T cells in cerebrospinal fluid in Alzheimer's disease. Study-level results: EBV-specific clones showed no enrichment in Alzheimer's patients and were not the top expanded clones.

Germline CDR1 and CDR2: SEHNR and FQNEAQ (reference sequence). CDR3 length: 15 amino acids. Live CSF cells were sorted with a live/dead marker for droplet-based sequencing. TCRdb reworked the 10x single-cell sequencing reads into one entry per CDR3 protein, no DNA. Its table records 600 to 750 distinct CDR3 sequences. The chain joins TRBV7-9 to TRBJ2-4; TCRdb picks TRBD2, but there is no DNA to check that call. The sequenced material came from cerebrospinal fluid. This TCR was recovered from a human donor in good health. The CDR3 region is CASSPRDSSVGIQYF.